One sample yielded the 19 T cell receptor beta chains listed below, sequenced in a study of Ad26.COV2.S vaccination and SARS-CoV-2 variants. Indicated treatment: around 19 received Ad26.COV2.S at low or high dose, single or two shots; about 5 received placebo; per-sample allocation not given. Specimens were obtained on day 63 following the first vaccine or placebo injection. Produced via immunoSEQ multiplex PCR; TCRdb's table is partial and in-frame only. The sample has 250,000 to 300,000 clones, about 89% seen once. The sample in question was peripheral blood, obtained in a trial of Ad26.COV2.S vaccine versus placebo. These receptors all stem from a person aged 18-60 years who received the Ad26.COV2.S COVID-19 vaccine or a placebo.

The chain joins TRBV6-4 to TRBJ2-2, with TRBD1 as a possible D gene (5 bases). The CDR3 is made up of 14 amino acids. The ends were cut back, 4 bases at V and 1 base at J, with 7 bases in the middle. Germline V gene lookup returns CDR1 MRHNA and CDR2 SNTAGT. The CDR3 region is CASSVDRNTGELFF. Here the CDR3 DNA reads TGTGCCAGCAGTGTCGACAGGAACACCGGGGAGCTGTTTTTT.

The J gene is TRBJ1-2, the V gene TRBV7-9; 7 nucleotides align to TRBD1. The CDR3 runs 14 residues. Germline V gene data show CDR1 as SEHNR and CDR2 as FQNEAQ (reference sequence). Trimming removed 3 bases from V and 4 bases from J; junction bases left unmatched: 5. The CDR3 here is CASSFGQAPYGYTF. CDR3 DNA sequence: TGTGCCAGCAGCTTCGGACAGGCCCCCTATGGCTACACCTTC.

V usage is TRBV5-6 and J usage is TRBJ1-2, with a weak D call TRBD1 (5 bases). The germline V gene encodes CDR1 SGHDT and CDR2 YYEEEE. V was shortened by 0 bases and J by 8 bases, with 17 bases between the two germline ends. CDR3 length: 15 residues. CDR3 amino acids: CASSLAPGRAKGYTF. The CDR3 coding sequence is TGTGCCAGCAGCTTGGCCCCGGGCAGGGCGAAGGGCTACACCTTC. The variable domain in full, with the rest retrieved from reference TRBV5-6 and TRBJ1-2, is DAGVTQSPTHLIKTRGQQVTLRCSPKSGHDTVSWYQQALGQGPQFIFQYYEEEERQRGNFPDRFSGHQFPNYSSELNVNALLLGDSALYLCASSLAPGRAKGYTFGSGTRLTVV.

This sequence joins TRBV19 and TRBJ1-5; D gene uncertain. This CDR3 region has 14 residues. CDR1 LNHDA and CDR2 SQIVND come from the germline V gene (reference sequence). V lost 1 base and J 5 bases, leaving 9 bases between the germline ends. The CDR3: CASSIGHVDQPQHF. CDR3 sequence (DNA): TGTGCCAGTAGTATAGGGCATGTGGATCAGCCCCAGCATTTT.

The chain recombines TRBV3-1 (or the pseudogene TRBV3-2) with TRBJ1-1; perhaps TRBD1 as D (5 bases). The length of the CDR3 is 17 residues. Germline V lookup: CDR1 LGHDT, CDR2 YNNKEL (reference sequence). V was cut by 3 bases and J by 6 bases, with 23 bases left in between. The CDR3 region has the DNA TGTGCCAGCAGCCAGGGGGTATGGGGGAGGGCACCACCTGAAGCTTTCTTT. It yields the protein CASSQGVWGRAPPEAFF.

The chain joins TRBV6-5 to TRBJ1-2, with D hard to call. Germline V gene data show CDR1 as MNHEY and CDR2 as SVGAGI. The CDR3 contains 16 residues. V lost 4 bases and J lost 4, with 19 bases in between. CDR3: CASSSSLDGSGYGYTF. The CDR3 bases are TGTGCCAGCAGTTCTAGCCTTGATGGGTCGGGCTATGGCTACACCTTC.

This clone was observed a few times. The chain recombines TRBV28 with TRBJ2-1, with D perhaps matching TRBD1 or TRBD2 (8 bases each). With 7 bases removed from V and 4 bases from J, the gap between germline ends came to 23 bases. This CDR3 contains 17 residues. The germline gives CDR1 MDHEN, CDR2 SYDVKM. CDR3 sequence (DNA): TGTGCCAGCACCTCCGGGGGGGACAGGACCTCTTACAATGAGCAGTTCTTC. Encoded protein: CASTSGGDRTSYNEQFF.

V usage is TRBV18 and J usage is TRBJ2-1; possible D gene TRBD1, 6 bases. The CDR3 is 16 amino acids. V was shortened by 1 base and J by 5 bases, with 15 bases between the two germline ends. CDR1 is KGHSH, CDR2 LQKENI, per germline. CDR3 in DNA: TGTGCCAGCTCACCACTTGGCAGGGGAATTGACAATGAGCAGTTCTTC. As protein: CASSPLGRGIDNEQFF.

The rearrangement joins TRBV27 to TRBJ1-3, with a weak D call TRBD1 (6 bases). Germline assignment: CDR1 MNHEY and CDR2 SMNVEV (reference sequence). V gave up 6 bases and J gave up 6 bases, with 12 bases separating them. The CDR3 runs 13 residues. CDR3 DNA: TGTGCCAGCAGATCCTCAGGGGTAAACACCATATATTTT. It is translated as CASRSSGVNTIYF.

V and J are TRBV6-1 and TRBJ2-7, with 7 bases aligning to TRBD2. This CDR3 region has 17 residues. Germline CDR1 MNHNS, CDR2 SASEGT. The V and J ends lost 0 bases and 0 bases, in that order; junction bases with no gene match: 8. CDR3 sequence: CASSEAVAGAFSYEQYF. The DNA of the CDR3 is TGTGCCAGCAGTGAAGCGGTAGCGGGTGCTTTCTCCTACGAGCAGTACTTC.

This chain joins TRBV19 and TRBJ2-7; 9 bases agree with TRBD2. The CDR3 contains 16 residues. In germline, CDR1 is LNHDA, CDR2 SQIVND (reference sequence). V was clipped by 6 bases and J by 1 base; unmatched bases: 10. CDR3 in amino acids: CASSLKGLAGSYEQYF. As DNA, the CDR3 is TGTGCCAGTAGCCTAAAGGGGCTAGCGGGATCCTACGAGCAGTACTTC.

V usage is TRBV3-1 (or the pseudogene TRBV3-2) and J usage is TRBJ2-2; D possibly corresponds to TRBD2 (6 bases). Deletions cut 4 bases from V and 5 bases from J, with 17 bases between. The CDR3 has 16 residues. The germline V gene has CDR1 LGHDT and CDR2 YNNKEL (reference sequence). The CDR3 reads CASSRSRGRSTGELFF. DNA of the CDR3: TGTGCCAGCAGCCGAAGTCGTGGGAGGAGTACCGGGGAGCTGTTTTTT.

The rearrangement uses TRBV6-6 and TRBJ2-1, with D possibly TRBD1 on 6 matching bases. CDR1 is MNHNY, CDR2 SVGAGI, per germline (reference sequence). The CDR3 is 15 amino acids. Trimming shortened V by 5 bases and J by 2 bases, and 13 bases separated the two germline ends. CDR3 bases: TGTGCCAGCAGTATCGACAGACAGGCCTACAATGAGCAGTTCTTC. Its protein product is CASSIDRQAYNEQFF.

The chain employs TRBV7-6 and TRBJ1-1; D remains unclear. CDR3 length: 15 residues. In germline, CDR1 is SGHVS, CDR2 FNYEAQ. V was cut by 5 bases and J by 0 bases, with 13 bases left in between. CDR3 DNA sequence: TGTGCCAGCAGCCCAGACGCTAGGGTGAACACTGAAGCTTTCTTT. As protein: CASSPDARVNTEAFF.

Points on this clone: The junction departs from the called germline gene at one end, perhaps through a read error. This chain joins TRBV12-3 or TRBV12-4 and TRBJ2-3; D not resolved. The CDR3 covers 11 residues. This CDR3 is CASSLGDTQYF. The CDR3 nucleotides read TGTGCCAGCAGCTTAGGGGATACGCAGTATTTT.

V and J are TRBV30 and TRBJ2-3; D is unresolved. Germline V gene sequence: CDR1 GTSNPN, CDR2 SVGIG (reference sequence). V dropped 5 bases and J dropped 6 bases, with 9 bases sitting between them. The CDR3 runs to 11 residues. Written as DNA, the CDR3 is TGTGCCTGGGAGCCCCTGGATACGCAGTATTTT. Protein product: CAWEPLDTQYF.

The rearrangement uses TRBV10-3 and TRBJ2-1, with 14 bases lining up with TRBD2. The CDR3 length is 14 residues. With V trimmed by 8 bases and J by 10 bases, 7 bases remained unmatched. Germline V lookup: CDR1 ENHRY, CDR2 SYGVKD. The CDR3 protein is CAIGGLAGVTEQFF. For the CDR3, the DNA is TGTGCCATCGGGGGACTAGCGGGAGTTACCGAGCAGTTCTTC.

The chain uses TRBV7-9 and TRBJ1-1; possible D gene TRBD1, 6 bases. This CDR3 is 14 amino acids long. Germline lookup yields CDR1 SEHNR and CDR2 FQNEAQ (reference sequence). V shed 5 bases and J shed 6 bases, with 16 bases lying between them. CDR3 bases: TGTGCCAGCAGCCCCCAACAGGGCCGGTCTGAAGCTTTCTTT. It is translated as CASSPQQGRSEAFF.

The chain uses TRBV18 and TRBJ1-3; no definite D call. Germline V gene data show CDR1 as KGHSH and CDR2 as LQKENI. This CDR3 has 14 amino acids. The germline V and J ends were trimmed by 3 bases and 0 bases, with 6 bases remaining between them. The CDR3, as DNA: TGTGCCAGCTCACCGATCCGCTCTGGAAACACCATATATTTT. The encoded protein is CASSPIRSGNTIYF.